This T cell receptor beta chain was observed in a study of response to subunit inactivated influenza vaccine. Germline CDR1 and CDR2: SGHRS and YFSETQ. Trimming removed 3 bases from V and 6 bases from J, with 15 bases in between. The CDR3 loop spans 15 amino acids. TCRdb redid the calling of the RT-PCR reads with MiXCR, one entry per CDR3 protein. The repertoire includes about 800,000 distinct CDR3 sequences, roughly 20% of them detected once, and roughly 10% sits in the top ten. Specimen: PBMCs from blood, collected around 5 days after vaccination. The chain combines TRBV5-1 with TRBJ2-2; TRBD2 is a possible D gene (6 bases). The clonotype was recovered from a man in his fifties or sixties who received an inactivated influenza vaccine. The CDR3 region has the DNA TGCGCCAGCAGCTGGGGGACTTCCCCAGCCGGGGAGCTGTTTTTT. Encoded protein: CASSWGTSPAGELFF.